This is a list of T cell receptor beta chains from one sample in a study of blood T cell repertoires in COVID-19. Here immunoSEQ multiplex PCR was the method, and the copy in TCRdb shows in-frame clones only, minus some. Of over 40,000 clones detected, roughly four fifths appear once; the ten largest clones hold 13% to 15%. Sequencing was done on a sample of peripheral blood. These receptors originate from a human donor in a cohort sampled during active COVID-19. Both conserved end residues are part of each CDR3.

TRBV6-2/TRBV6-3,CASSTGTGTYGYTF
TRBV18,CASSPRDRGFTFF
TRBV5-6,CASSLLGQVYEQYF
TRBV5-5,CASSHRYSSTDTQYF
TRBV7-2,CASSPVDTGRNTQYF
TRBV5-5,CASSFSRGLHEQYF
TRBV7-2,CASSQTGAYGYTF
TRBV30,CAWRDRGGETQYF
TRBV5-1,CASSSPGATNEKLFF
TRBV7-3,CASSSPSSWTSGRASNEQFF
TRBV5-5,CASSSDPGTSRLGEQYF
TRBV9,CASSVSSRGNTGELFF
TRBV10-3,CAISPGGPTDTQYF
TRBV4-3,CASSQDTAGGHTDTQYF
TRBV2,CASTEGDRVGSTDTQYF
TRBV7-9,CASTKSGGGETQYF
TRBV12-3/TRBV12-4,CASSFGHNQPQHF
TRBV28,CASTLGGSGSYNEQFF
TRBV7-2,CASSLGAGNTEAFF
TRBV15,CATKPGTGVGEQYF
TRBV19,CASSIFFEGTYGYTF
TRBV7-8,CASSRDLLNTEAFF
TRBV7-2,CASSSTSGGPDTQYF
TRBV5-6,CASSQTDRLTDTQYF
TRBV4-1,CASSQVETGTGGTDTQYF
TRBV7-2,CASSLVLRAWETQYF
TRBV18,CASSRDRELNNEQFF
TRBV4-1,CASSQGSYTDTQYF
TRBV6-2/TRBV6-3,CASSYSKGLAGAIQETQYF
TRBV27,CASSPGADRQETQYF
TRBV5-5,CASSFAVSGGATKNIQYF
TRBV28,CASSLGQPWEQYF
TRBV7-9,CASSLASTSGHEQYF
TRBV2,CASSVAGVSTQYF
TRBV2,CASRTRTGPFSDNEKLFF
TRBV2,CASTVRRDRDNEQFF
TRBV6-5,CAIRGSSYNSPLHF
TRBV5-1,CASSSPAGGSSYEQYF
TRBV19,CASTKELARTDTQYF
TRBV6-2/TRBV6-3,CASSLQIAGGYGYTF
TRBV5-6,CASSLDSAGRTDTQYF
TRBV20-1,CSASKGGTWEETQYF
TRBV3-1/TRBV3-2,CASSQDPQNTGELFF
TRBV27,CASSLGRGNYGYTF
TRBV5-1,CASSLAGIAGETQYF
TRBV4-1,CASSQDRSAGYGYTF
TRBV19,CASSIGDRDRQPQHF
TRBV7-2,CASSSPRGEQYF
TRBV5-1,CASSLPAGVGTYEQYF
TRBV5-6,CASSPPGGEQYF
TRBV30,CAWSPGYFSGYTF
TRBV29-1,CSVEVGGPHNEQFF
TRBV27,CASSLSDGTGAWSGANVLTF
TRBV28,CASIGTANSNQPQHF
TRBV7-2,CASSLGPSRNQPQHF
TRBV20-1,CSARKLDEQFF
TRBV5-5,CASSRVGGENIQYF
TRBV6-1,CASSEGGRGGGYTF